Listed below are T cell receptor beta chains from one sample, sequenced in a study of CD8 T cells in Susac syndrome. TCRdb re-derived calls from the immunoSEQ multiplex PCR reads in MiXCR, one entry per CDR3 protein. Of 100,000 or so distinct CDR3 sequences listed, nearly 95% are singletons. Sequencing used CD4+ T cells from PBMCs. Receptor source: a human donor in good health. Each CDR3 is given with its conserved first and last residue. D genes are given only for firm matches. Only part of the rows carry a size: once, few, many, or a class if the clone is expanded.

TRBV7-2	once	TRBJ2-7	TRBD2	CASSPYGVAGDEQYF	TGTGCCAGCAGCCCATACGGGGTAGCGGGAGACGAGCAGTACTTC
TRBV10-3	.	TRBJ2-2	TRBD1	CAINRQGDNTGELFF	TGTGCCATCAACAGACAGGGGGATAACACCGGGGAGCTGTTTTTT
TRBV5-1	once	TRBJ2-3	.	CASSTSGVRTDTQYF	TGCGCCAGCAGCACCTCAGGGGTGCGCACAGATACGCAGTATTTT
TRBV20-1	.	TRBJ1-5	TRBD1	CSANPRDRGLQPQHF	TGCAGTGCTAACCCCCGGGACAGGGGGCTTCAGCCCCAGCATTTT
TRBV6-6	.	TRBJ1-5	.	CASSPTGGWDQPQHF	TGTGCCAGCAGTCCTACGGGGGGGTGGGATCAGCCCCAGCATTTT
TRBV27	few	TRBJ2-1	.	CASSPTVGLNEQFF	TGTGCCAGCAGTCCGACGGTGGGTCTTAATGAGCAGTTCTTC
TRBV7-2	.	TRBJ1-5	.	CASSPTQISPQHF	TGTGCCAGCAGCCCTACGCAAATCAGCCCCCAGCATTTT
TRBV5-1	.	TRBJ2-2	.	CASSFDGRGTGELFF	TGCGCCAGCAGCTTCGACGGCAGGGGTACCGGGGAGCTGTTTTTT
TRBV10-3	.	TRBJ2-1	.	CAISESGRGWYNEQFF	TGTGCCATCAGTGAGTCGGGTAGAGGGTGGTACAATGAGCAGTTCTTC
TRBV20-1	.	TRBJ2-5	.	CSARDGKQETQYF	TGCAGTGCTAGAGACGGGAAACAAGAGACCCAGTACTTC
TRBV11-1	.	TRBJ2-6	.	CASSLVASRASGANVLTF	TGTGCCAGCAGCTTAGTGGCATCCCGGGCCTCGGGGGCCAACGTCCTGACTTTC
TRBV6-1	.	TRBJ1-1	TRBD1	CASSATGTGTEAFF	TGTGCCAGCAGTGCTACCGGGACAGGGACTGAAGCTTTCTTT
TRBV6-5	.	TRBJ1-6	.	CASSYPNGGPLHF	TGTGCCAGCAGTTACCCCAACGGTGGACCCCTCCACTTT
TRBV27	.	TRBJ2-7	.	CASSYGGTDWTSYEQYF	TGTGCCAGTTCCTACGGAGGGACGGACTGGACTTCTTACGAGCAGTACTTC
TRBV19	.	TRBJ1-2	.	CASSSTPPGGYTF	TGTGCCAGTAGTTCGACCCCGCCGGGCGGCTACACCTTC
TRBV20-1	.	TRBJ2-2	TRBD2	CSARPGTRAAGELFF	TGCAGTGCTAGACCAGGGACTAGGGCGGCCGGGGAGCTGTTTTTT
TRBV30	.	TRBJ2-1	.	CAWRASAYNEQFF	TGTGCCTGGAGGGCCAGCGCCTACAATGAGCAGTTCTTC
TRBV9	.	TRBJ1-2	.	CASSGEAENYGYTF	TGTGCCAGCAGTGGCGAGGCAGAGAACTATGGCTACACCTTC
TRBV20-1	.	TRBJ1-4	.	CSARADYNEKLFF	TGCAGTGCCCGGGCCGATTATAATGAAAAACTGTTTTTT
TRBV29-1	.	TRBJ1-1	.	CSVEVFRALNTEAFF	TGCAGCGTTGAAGTCTTCAGGGCACTGAACACTGAAGCTTTCTTT
TRBV7-2	once	TRBJ2-7	.	CASSLAGSTREQYF	TGTGCCAGCAGCTTAGCGGGCAGTACTCGCGAGCAGTACTTC
TRBV3-1	.	TRBJ1-2	.	CASSHPGTPTNYGYTF	TGTGCCAGCAGCCATCCCGGGACGCCTACTAACTATGGCTACACCTTC
TRBV4-3	.	TRBJ2-5	.	CASSQARGDQVTQYF	TGCGCCAGCAGCCAAGCCAGGGGGGATCAGGTGACCCAGTACTTC
TRBV4-1	.	TRBJ1-6	.	CASSQVSREHSPLHF	TGCGCCAGCAGCCAAGTATCCAGGGAACATTCACCCCTCCACTTT
TRBV7-2	.	TRBJ1-2	TRBD1	CASSGTGQALGYTF	TGTGCCAGCAGCGGCACGGGACAGGCTTTAGGCTACACCTTC
TRBV20-1	.	TRBJ2-7	TRBD2	CSGGGRWVEQYF	TGCAGCGGGGGCGGGAGGTGGGTCGAGCAGTACTTC
TRBV5-1	.	TRBJ2-7	.	CASSLGQFYEQYF	TGCGCCAGCAGCTTGGGTCAGTTTTACGAGCAGTACTTC
TRBV20-1	.	TRBJ1-3	.	CSARYRDLFTGNTIYF	TGCAGTGCTAGGTACAGGGACTTATTTACTGGAAACACCATATATTTT
TRBV20-1	.	TRBJ1-2	.	CSAMKPGSIGYGYTF	TGCAGTGCTATGAAACCGGGATCAATCGGCTATGGCTACACCTTC
TRBV29-1	few	TRBJ1-1	TRBD1	CSVGPGQGNTEAFF	TGCAGCGTTGGGCCCGGACAGGGCAACACTGAAGCTTTCTTT
TRBV18	.	TRBJ2-7	TRBD1	CANSPRDRLSYEQYF	TGTGCCAACTCACCCCGGGACAGGCTATCCTACGAGCAGTACTTC
TRBV2	.	TRBJ1-1	.	CATRITGNTEAFF	TGTGCCACCCGCATTACGGGGAACACTGAAGCTTTCTTT
TRBV7-8	.	TRBJ1-4	.	CASSLGSPEKLFF	TGTGCCAGCAGCTTAGGAAGCCCGGAAAAACTGTTTTTT
TRBV5-1	.	TRBJ2-3	TRBD2	CASSPGLGTDTQYF	TGCGCCAGCAGCCCGGGACTAGGCACAGATACGCAGTATTTT
TRBV6-2/TRBV6-3	.	TRBJ2-1	.	CASSSLTAGKNEQFF	TGTGCCAGCAGTTCCCTCACGGCAGGGAAAAATGAGCAGTTCTTC
TRBV27	.	TRBJ2-7	TRBD2	CASKSGTSGTTSQYF	TGTGCCAGCAAAAGCGGGACTAGCGGAACTACGTCGCAGTACTTC
TRBV5-4	few	TRBJ1-4	.	CASSPGGGNEKLFF	TGTGCCAGCAGCCCTGGGGGAGGGAATGAAAAACTGTTTTTT
TRBV20-1	.	TRBJ2-4	.	CSASRGGPDAKNIQYF	TGCAGTGCTAGCCGGGGCGGGCCCGACGCCAAAAACATTCAGTACTTC
TRBV6-2/TRBV6-3	.	TRBJ2-7	TRBD1	CASRETGTALNEQYF	TGTGCCAGCAGAGAGACCGGGACAGCTCTCAACGAGCAGTACTTC
TRBV6-1	once	TRBJ2-5	.	CASWDSLYQETQYF	TGTGCCAGCTGGGACTCGCTGTACCAAGAGACCCAGTACTTC
TRBV20-1	.	TRBJ1-5	TRBD1	CSARGLIDRGLQPQHF	TGCAGTGCTAGAGGCCTTATAGACAGGGGGCTTCAGCCCCAGCATTTT
TRBV12-3/TRBV12-4	.	TRBJ1-1	.	CASSLIGRGSAFF	TGTGCCAGCAGTTTAATAGGGAGAGGTTCGGCTTTCTTT
TRBV5-8	.	TRBJ2-3	.	CASSLRPGHSTDTQYF	TGTGCCAGCAGCTTGCGTCCGGGACATAGCACAGATACGCAGTATTTT